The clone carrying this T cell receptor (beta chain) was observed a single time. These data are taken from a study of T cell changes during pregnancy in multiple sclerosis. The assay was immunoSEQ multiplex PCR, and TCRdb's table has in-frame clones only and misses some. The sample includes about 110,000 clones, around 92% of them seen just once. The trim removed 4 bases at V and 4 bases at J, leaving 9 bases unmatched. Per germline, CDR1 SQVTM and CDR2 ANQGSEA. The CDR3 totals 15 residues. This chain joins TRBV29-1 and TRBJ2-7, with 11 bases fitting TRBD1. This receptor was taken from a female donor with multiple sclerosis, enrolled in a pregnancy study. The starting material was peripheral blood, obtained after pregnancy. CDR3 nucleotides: TGCAGCGTTGGGGACAGGGGGGTCGGGAGGTACGAGCAGTACTTC. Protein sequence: CSVGDRGVGRYEQYF.